The 21 T cell receptor beta chains in this list originate from one sample, sequenced in a study of blood T cell repertoires in COVID-19 (TCRdb year 2020). Library preparation employed the immunoSEQ multiplex PCR assay. Held by TCRdb, this immuneACCESS table contains in-frame sequences only and omits some clones. Under half of the omission traces to an unresolved V gene where checked; the cause of the rest is unknown. In all, the sample holds 150,000 to 200,000 clones, and about nine tenths of those were seen once. 1.6% of the sample lies in the top ten. Specimen: peripheral blood. The receptors here all came from a woman between 45 and 65 years old with acute or convalescent COVID-19.

The chain is built from TRBV5-1 and TRBJ1-5, with 9 bases lining up with TRBD1. Trimming took 5 bases from V and 6 from J; bases not matched to a gene: 9. The CDR3 totals 15 residues. The germline V gene has CDR1 SGHRS and CDR2 YFSETQ. CDR3 loop: CASSPGTGSVQPQHF. The CDR3 DNA follows: TGCGCCAGCAGTCCCGGGACAGGGAGTGTTCAGCCCCAGCATTTT.

V is TRBV5-1 and J is TRBJ2-7; TRBD1 might be the D (6 bases). Germline CDR1 is SGHRS and CDR2 is YFSETQ. V was trimmed by 3 bases and J by 4 bases, leaving 32 bases between them. The CDR3 runs to 20 residues. This CDR3 reads CASSYGQSSVGPPWRYEQYF. The CDR3 nucleotides are TGCGCCAGCAGCTACGGACAGTCGTCTGTCGGGCCCCCTTGGCGGTACGAGCAGTACTTC.

The chain employs TRBV7-2 and TRBJ2-4; tentative D call: TRBD1 (5 bases). Germline V gene data show CDR1 as SGHTA and CDR2 as FQGNSA. Trimming cost V 6 bases and J 7 bases, with 16 bases left between them. The CDR3 has 14 residues. CDR3: CASSSQGALNIQYF. The CDR3, as DNA: TGTGCCAGCAGTTCCCAAGGGGCGCTTAACATTCAGTACTTC.

This clone appeared a few times. The gene calls are TRBV7-2 and TRBJ2-3; the D gene is possibly TRBD1 (6 bases). Germline V gives CDR1 SGHTA, CDR2 FQGNSA. The CDR3 extends over 12 amino acids. Trimming took off 4 bases at V and 10 bases at J, with 12 bases between the two ends. The CDR3 DNA reads TGTGCCAGCAGCTCGTCAGGGGAAGCGCAGTATTTT. Amino acid sequence: CASSSSGEAQYF.

The chain recombines TRBV6-5 with TRBJ2-7; a weak D match, TRBD1 (6 bases). The CDR3 is 15 residues long. Germline CDR1 MNHEY, CDR2 SVGAGI. Trimming removed 8 bases at V and 0 bases at J, with 17 bases between. CDR3 bases: TGTGCCAGCGCGCCCAGGGGATTGAGCTCCTACGAGCAGTACTTC. Amino acid sequence: CASAPRGLSSYEQYF.

This chain links TRBV15 with TRBJ2-3; perhaps TRBD2 as D (6 bases). V lost 3 bases and J lost 8, with 9 bases in between. This CDR3 region has 12 residues. The germline CDR1 and CDR2 sequences are LNHNV and YYDKDF (reference sequence). In DNA, the CDR3 is TGTGCCACCAGCAGGGGGGGATTTACGCAGTATTTT. It codes for CATSRGGFTQYF.

CDR3 in DNA: TGTGCCAGCAGCGGGACAGGGGGGAGCTATGGCTACACCTTC. This gives the protein CASSGTGGSYGYTF. The chain links TRBV2 to TRBJ1-2; 11 bases are shared with TRBD1. J gave up 4 bases and V 6 bases, and 4 bases lay outside the gene matches. Germline V gene lookup returns CDR1 SNHLY and CDR2 FYNNEI. This CDR3 is built from 14 residues.

The chain employs TRBV7-2 and TRBJ1-1, with TRBD1 matching 9 bases. V dropped 6 bases and J dropped 5; count of bases not matched to a gene: 7. CDR3 length equals 14 residues. In germline, CDR1 is SGHTA, CDR2 FQGNSA. CDR3 sequence: CASSPHRGRTEAFF. Here the CDR3 DNA reads TGTGCCAGCAGTCCTCACAGGGGGCGGACTGAAGCTTTCTTT. Full variable domain (rest looked up from reference TRBV7-2 and TRBJ1-1): GAGVSQSPSNKVTEKGKDVELRCDPISGHTALYWYRQSLGQGLEFLIYFQGNSAPDKSGLPSDRFSAERTGGSVSTLTIQRTQQEDSAVYLCASSPHRGRTEAFFGQGTRLTVV.

The chain is built from TRBV7-3 and TRBJ1-1, with TRBD1 as a possible D gene (5 bases). This CDR3 is built from 13 residues. Germline CDR1 is SGHTA and CDR2 is FQGTGA. V lost 1 base and J lost 9, with 12 bases in between. The CDR3 is CASSLNWQGKAFF. The CDR3 bases are TGTGCCAGCAGCTTAAACTGGCAGGGAAAAGCTTTCTTT.

The rearrangement joins TRBV19 to TRBJ2-1; the match to TRBD1 covers 9 bases. Germline V gives CDR1 LNHDA, CDR2 SQIVND (reference sequence). The CDR3 is 17 residues long. V lost 5 bases and J lost 4; bases outside the gene matches: 12. This CDR3 is CASSPGIGTGPYNEQFF. The CDR3 coding sequence is TGTGCCAGTAGTCCGGGAATCGGGACAGGGCCGTACAATGAGCAGTTCTTC.

This chain links TRBV27 with TRBJ1-1, with D perhaps matching TRBD1 (5 bases). There are 15 residues in the CDR3. Germline V gives CDR1 MNHEY, CDR2 SMNVEV (reference sequence). V shed 1 base and J shed 3 bases, with 12 bases lying between them. CDR3 amino acids: CASSLYPAGYTEAFF. The CDR3 DNA follows: TGTGCCAGCAGTTTATATCCGGCAGGGTACACTGAAGCTTTCTTT.

V gene TRBV20-1 combines with J gene TRBJ1-1, with D possibly matching TRBD1 (5 bases). The V gene lost 3 bases and the J gene lost 1 base, with 15 bases spanning the gap. Per germline, CDR1 DFQATT and CDR2 SNEGSKA (reference sequence). The CDR3 length is 15 residues. The CDR3 DNA follows: TGCAGTGCTAGTAAATTGGGAACAGGGAACACTGAAGCTTTCTTT. Protein sequence: CSASKLGTGNTEAFF.

The CDR3 DNA reads TGTGCCAGCAGTTTAAGAGGTGGAGGGGGCTACACCTTC. Encoded protein: CASSLRGGGGYTF. This chain uses TRBV12-3 or TRBV12-4 with TRBJ1-2, with unresolved D. V was cut by 2 bases and J by 8 bases, with 12 bases left in between. The CDR3 spans 13 residues.

This clone was recorded a few times. The J gene is TRBJ1-6, the V gene TRBV6-2 or TRBV6-3, with D perhaps matching TRBD1 (5 bases). Trimming took 2 bases from V and 5 from J, leaving 10 bases between them. The CDR3 totals 15 residues. From germline, CDR1 is MNHEY and CDR2 SVGEGT. The CDR3 DNA follows: TGTGCCAGCAGTTACACGGAAGGGGATAATTCACCCCTCCACTTT. Translated, it gives CASSYTEGDNSPLHF.

This chain connects TRBV2 to TRBJ2-2, with TRBD1 matching 10 bases. CDR1 is SNHLY, CDR2 FYNNEI, per germline. The V segment lost 7 bases and the J segment 7 bases; nucleotides outside the gene matches: 9. The CDR3 length is 15 residues. CDR3 protein: CASKRRQGADGELFF. DNA for the CDR3: TGTGCCAGCAAGCGACGACAGGGGGCGGACGGGGAGCTGTTTTTT.

The chain carries TRBV7-8 and TRBJ2-7; the match to TRBD2 covers 9 bases. The CDR3 runs 14 residues. CDR1 is SGHVS and CDR2 is FQNEAQ in the germline V gene. J gave up 0 bases and V 3 bases, and 0 bases lay outside the gene matches. The CDR3 region has the DNA TGTGCCAGCAGCTTTAGCGGGAGCTCCTACGAGCAGTACTTC. This sequence encodes CASSFSGSSYEQYF. Using reference TRBV7-8 and TRBJ2-7 for the parts outside the CDR3, the full variable domain is GAGVSQSPRYKVAKRGQDVALRCDPISGHVSLFWYQQALGQGPEFLTYFQNEAQLDKSGLPSDRFFAERPEGSVSTLKIQRTQQEDSAVYLCASSFSGSSYEQYFGPGTRLTVT.

The chain uses TRBV4-1 and TRBJ1-2, with 9 bases lining up with TRBD1. This CDR3 is 13 amino acids long. Germline V gene data show CDR1 as MGHRA and CDR2 as YSYEKL. The V gene end was trimmed by 4 bases and the J gene end by 6 bases; junction bases not matched to a gene: 3. The CDR3 sequence is CASSLRDRDGYTF. In DNA form, the CDR3 reads TGCGCCAGCAGCCTTCGGGACAGGGATGGCTACACCTTC.

This chain joins TRBV7-8 and TRBJ1-3; D is unclear. The CDR3 has 15 amino acids. From germline, CDR1 is SGHVS and CDR2 FQNEAQ. V was shortened by 5 bases and J by 0 bases, with 11 bases between the two germline ends. As DNA, the CDR3 is TGTGCCAGCAGCCCCCAGGTCAGCTCTGGAAACACCATATATTTT. Protein sequence: CASSPQVSSGNTIYF.

This chain joins TRBV7-2 and TRBJ1-2, with TRBD1 matching 10 bases. With 8 bases clipped from V and 4 bases from J, the junction kept 13 bases outside the gene matches. Germline V CDR1 and CDR2: SGHTA, FQGNSA. CDR3 length: 16 amino acids. The CDR3 DNA reads TGTGCCAGCCTATTAGGGAGGGGGGACAGGGGCTATGGCTACACCTTC. It encodes CASLLGRGDRGYGYTF.

This clone was recorded once. The chain links TRBV10-3 to TRBJ2-7; unclear D gene. CDR1 and CDR2 from the germline V gene are ENHRY and SYGVKD. The CDR3 consists of 12 residues. V gave up 3 bases and J gave up 6 bases, with 9 bases separating them. CDR3 residues: CAISEYLFEQYF. CDR3 coding DNA: TGTGCCATCAGTGAATATTTGTTCGAGCAGTACTTC.

The rearrangement links TRBV6-5 to TRBJ1-5, with a tentative D call TRBD1 (5 bases). This CDR3 comprises 13 residues. Germline loops: CDR1 MNHEY, CDR2 SVGAGI. Trimming stripped 6 bases from V and 3 bases from J, with 9 bases between. This CDR3 reads CASRRQSNQPQHF. CDR3 DNA sequence: TGTGCCAGCAGACGACAGTCCAATCAGCCCCAGCATTTT.